The 4 T cell receptor beta chains given below trace back to one sample, sequenced in a study of cytotoxic CD8 clonotypes in ibrutinib-treated CLL. Sequenced by immunoSEQ multiplex PCR; TCRdb stores in-frame clones only, minus some. Among 70,000 to 85,000 clones, around 84% were seen once, and the ten largest hold about 8%. The sample consisted of PBMCs, taken at disease progression, from a patient treated with ibrutinib. These receptors came from a human donor with chronic lymphocytic leukemia.

The chain uses TRBV6-4 and TRBJ2-3; the D gene is possibly TRBD2 (5 bases). The CDR3 length is 13 residues. Germline CDR1 and CDR2: MRHNA and SNTAGT. V lost 5 bases and J lost 2, with 8 bases in between. In DNA, the CDR3 is TGTGCCAGCAGTAGCGGATCCACAGATACGCAGTATTTT. Protein sequence: CASSSGSTDTQYF.

This chain joins TRBV6-1 and TRBJ2-6; 10 bases line up with TRBD2. The CDR3 loop spans 18 amino acids. The germline V gene encodes CDR1 MNHNS and CDR2 SASEGT. V dropped 4 bases and J dropped 2; count of bases not matched to a gene: 8. The CDR3 nucleotides are TGTGCCAGCAGTGCCCTAAGCGGGAGGGCCACTGGGGCCAACGTCCTGACTTTC. The encoded protein is CASSALSGRATGANVLTF.

The chain is built from TRBV5-1 and TRBJ2-3, with 7 positions matching TRBD2. J was trimmed by 5 bases and V by 4 bases; bases with no gene match: 13. From germline, CDR1 is SGHRS and CDR2 YFSETQ. This CDR3 spans 16 amino acids. The CDR3 DNA follows: TGCGCCAGCAGCACCATAGCGGGTGGGCTGGGAGATACGCAGTATTTT. Translated: CASSTIAGGLGDTQYF.

The CDR3 here is CASSRESARNEKLFF. The CDR3 DNA is TGTGCCAGCAGCAGGGAGTCGGCGCGAAATGAAAAACTGTTTTTT. This rearrangement joins TRBV7-2 to TRBJ1-4; the D is unclear. This CDR3 comprises 15 residues. The V and J ends lost 5 bases and 5 bases respectively, with 15 bases between them. Germline values: CDR1 SGHTA, CDR2 FQGNSA. Full variable domain (outside the CDR3, taken from reference TRBV7-2 and TRBJ1-4): GAGVSQSPSNKVTEKGKDVELRCDPISGHTALYWYRQSLGQGLEFLIYFQGNSAPDKSGLPSDRFSAERTGGSVSTLTIQRTQQEDSAVYLCASSRESARNEKLFFGSGTQLSVL.